This paragraph covers one T cell receptor (beta chain) sequence. Germline V gene data show CDR1 as SGHRS and CDR2 as YFSETQ. V was cut by 4 bases and J by 5 bases, with 15 bases left in between. The CDR3 consists of 14 residues. The sample comes from a study of blood T cell repertoires in COVID-19. TCRdb's copy holds only in-frame clones and misses some; the assay was immunoSEQ multiplex PCR. Here the sample spans roughly 120,000 clones, roughly 85% being singletons. Sequencing was performed on peripheral blood. The receptor's source is a man aged 35-49 years with acute or convalescent COVID-19. This chain links TRBV5-1 with TRBJ1-2, with D possibly TRBD1 on 6 matching bases. CDR3 DNA sequence: TGCGCCAGCAGCCCAGACGGACAGCCTTATGGCTACACCTTC. Protein product: CASSPDGQPYGYTF. Full variable domain (rest looked up from reference TRBV5-1 and TRBJ1-2): KAGVTQTPRYLIKTRGQQVTLSCSPISGHRSVSWYQQTPGQGLQFLFEYFSETQRNKGNFPGRFSGRQFSNSRSEMNVSTLELGDSALYLCASSPDGQPYGYTFGSGTRLTVV.